This T cell receptor (beta chain) was identified in a study of Graves' ophthalmopathy and Graves' hyperthyroidism. The study, taken as a whole, reports: The model predicted progression of ophthalmopathy with a sensitivity of approximately 68%, and its specificity was about 72%.

The authors amplified TCR beta CDR3 regions, and they did so from RNA transcripts for repertoire sequencing. First-round RT-PCR relied on HTBI primers, and a second-round multiplex PCR came next. In TCRdb, the multiplex PCR reads were re-called with MiXCR into one record per CDR3 protein. The sample lists roughly 500,000 distinct CDR3 sequences, around 14% occurring once. As diagnostic evidence, clinical symptoms, serum thyroxine, TRAb, thyroid ultrasound and orbital computed tomography were relied upon. Comments on this clonotype: Its antigen is not known.

From germline, CDR1 is MDHEN and CDR2 SYDVKM. The CDR3 loop spans 11 amino acids. V was trimmed by 6 bases and J by 8 bases, leaving 10 bases between them. Sequenced sample: blood. The receptor comes from a woman aged 25 to 39 with Graves' ophthalmopathy. V usage is TRBV28 and J usage is TRBJ1-2; D not certain. DNA for the CDR3: TGTGCCAGCAGACTTGGGGTAGGCTACACCTTC. This gives the protein CASRLGVGYTF.